The rows below give T cell receptor beta chains drawn from one sample of a study of lymphopenia after photon versus proton radiotherapy. The protocol was immunoSEQ multiplex PCR, while the TCRdb copy is restricted to in-frame clones and leaves out a portion. The repertoire holds about 24,000 clones, 80% to 85% seen once, with 21% in the top ten. Sequenced here: peripheral blood, sampled from a patient treated with proton-based radiotherapy. These receptors were taken from a woman aged 70 to 79 with pancreatic cancer. Each CDR3 is given with its conserved first and last residue. Each record gives: J gene, D gene, clone size, V gene, CDR3 DNA, CDR3 protein. The D gene is left open where the match is weak. Clone size, where shown, is once, few, many, or a class for clones that have expanded.

TRBJ1-3	NA	NA	TRBV14	TGTGCCAGCAGCCTGGGAGTCTCTGGAAACACCATATATTTT	CASSLGVSGNTIYF
TRBJ2-6	NA	NA	TRBV2	TGTGCCAGCAGTGATGGCAGTGGGGCCAACGTCCTGACTTTC	CASSDGSGANVLTF
TRBJ2-7	NA	few	TRBV19	TGTGCCAGTAGTATAGATGTGAGTAGGGGAACCGAGCAGTACTTC	CASSIDVSRGTEQYF
TRBJ1-1	TRBD1	NA	TRBV7-8	TGTGCCAGCAGCCCAGGGGGTCGGACCACTGAAGCTTTCTTT	CASSPGGRTTEAFF
TRBJ2-3	NA	NA	TRBV7-3	TGTGCCAGCAGCTTAACTCAGAGGGATACGCAGTATTTT	CASSLTQRDTQYF
TRBJ1-1	NA	NA	TRBV5-1	TGCGCCAGCTCCCTGGGGGTCTCGAACACTGAAGCTTTCTTT	CASSLGVSNTEAFF
TRBJ1-5	NA	NA	TRBV7-9	TGTGCCACACAACCCCTCAGCGGGTTTGATCAGCCCCAGCATTTT	CATQPLSGFDQPQHF
TRBJ2-6	NA	NA	TRBV7-9	TGTGCCAGCAGCTTAGTAGGTGTCTCTGGGGCCAACGTCCTGACTTTC	CASSLVGVSGANVLTF
TRBJ2-2	TRBD1	NA	TRBV19	TGTGCCAGTACCAAGGACAGGGGGTCGGTTGCCGGGGAGCTGTTTTTT	CASTKDRGSVAGELFF
TRBJ1-2	TRBD1	NA	TRBV5-5	TGTGCCAGCAGCTACTCGGGACAGGGGTCCTATGGCTACACCTTC	CASSYSGQGSYGYTF
TRBJ2-7	NA	once	TRBV9	TGTGCCAGCAGCGTAGGAGGTGGGTTTAGCGAGCAGTACTTC	CASSVGGGFSEQYF
TRBJ2-2	TRBD1	NA	TRBV19	TGTGCCAGTAGTCTTCGGACAGGCCAAGGGGGGGAGCTGTTTTTT	CASSLRTGQGGELFF